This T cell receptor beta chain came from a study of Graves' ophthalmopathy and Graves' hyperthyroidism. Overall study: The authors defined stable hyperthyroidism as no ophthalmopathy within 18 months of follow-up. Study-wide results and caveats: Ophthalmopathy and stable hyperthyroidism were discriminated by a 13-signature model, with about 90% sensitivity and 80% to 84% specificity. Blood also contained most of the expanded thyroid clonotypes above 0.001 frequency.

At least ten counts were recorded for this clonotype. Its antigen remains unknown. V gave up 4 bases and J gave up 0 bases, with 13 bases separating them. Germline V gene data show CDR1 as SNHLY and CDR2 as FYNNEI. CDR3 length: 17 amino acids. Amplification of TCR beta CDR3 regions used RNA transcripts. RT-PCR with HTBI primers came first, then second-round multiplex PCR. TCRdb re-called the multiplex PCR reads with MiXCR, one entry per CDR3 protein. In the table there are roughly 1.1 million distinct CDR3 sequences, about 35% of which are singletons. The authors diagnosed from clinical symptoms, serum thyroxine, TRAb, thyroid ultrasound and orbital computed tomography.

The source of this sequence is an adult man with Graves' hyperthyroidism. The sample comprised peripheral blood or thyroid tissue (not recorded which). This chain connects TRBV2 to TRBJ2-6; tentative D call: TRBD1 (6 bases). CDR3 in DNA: TGTGCCAGCAGTGTAGGGGGAAGGCACTCTGGGGCCAACGTCCTGACTTTC. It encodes CASSVGGRHSGANVLTF.